Described below is a single T cell receptor (beta chain) sequence and its context. The entry originates in a study of tumor-infiltrating lymphocytes in primary liver carcinoma. Study-level information: Staging placed the tumors at T1-T3 N0M0, and they measured roughly 4 to 10 cm across.

The researchers produced TCR beta cDNA from 400 to 650 ng total RNA with a constant-region primer. For TCR beta, libraries were produced by three nested multiplex PCR rounds using slightly modified ARM-PCR. TCRdb passed the multiplex PCR reads through MiXCR, listing each CDR3 protein once. Counted here are about 110,000 distinct CDR3 sequences, 60% to 70% occurring once; the ten biggest clones make up approximately 10%. Both RNA and DNA were isolated together from about 21-30 mg of bulk tissue that had not been sorted. Sequencing used liver tumor tissue from sampling region 1. Subset of the sample: tumor region T1, superior pole. The source is a woman aged 60-75 years with primary liver carcinoma and hepatitis B virus infection.

The CDR3 nucleotides read TGTGCCTGCCGGGTCCTGGGGAGTGGAGGCTACACCTTC. The encoded protein is CACRVLGSGGYTF. The genes are TRBV30 and TRBJ1-2; D unclear. Trimming removed 6 bases from V and 8 bases from J, with 19 bases in between. The CDR3 has 13 amino acids. Germline assignment: CDR1 GTSNPN and CDR2 SVGIG (reference sequence).